This TCR beta chain was recovered during a study of PD-1 blockade in mismatch repair-deficient tumors. Overall study: Patients had about 13 mismatch repair-deficient cancer types and were previously treated and progressing. Findings and limits, study-wide: After pembrolizumab, tumor-resident clones rose rapidly, then generally contracted before radiologic responses.

All patients were mismatch repair deficient, assessed by either PCR or immunohistochemistry. TCR sequencing covered three patients who responded to pembrolizumab. Sequenced by immunoSEQ multiplex PCR; TCRdb stores in-frame clones only, minus some. The sample has tens of thousands of clones, 75% to 85% seen once; the top ten hold just over 20%. Notes on this clone: The antigen is not known.

J gave up 7 bases and V 2 bases, and 8 bases lay outside the gene matches. Germline CDR1 and CDR2: MNHEY and SMNVEV (reference sequence). The CDR3 has 15 amino acids. The chain is built from TRBV27 and TRBJ2-1, with TRBD2 identical over 7 bases. Sequencing used peripheral blood, obtained 12 weeks after starting pembrolizumab. The receptor was isolated from an adult with mismatch repair-deficient cancer. In DNA form, the CDR3 reads TGTGCCAGCAGTTTACGCCCACTAGCGAGGAATGAGCAGTTCTTC. Its translation: CASSLRPLARNEQFF.